This is a list of T cell receptor beta chains from one sample in a study of blood T cell repertoires in COVID-19. Only in-frame clones appear in the TCRdb table, and some are missing; sequencing was by immunoSEQ multiplex PCR. The sample holds 350,000 to 450,000 clones; around 85% are singletons and the top ten take roughly 3.7%. The sequencing sample was made of peripheral blood. The origin of the receptors is a woman aged 18-30 years with acute or convalescent COVID-19. The conserved cysteine and the conserved F or W are not part of the CDR3 here.

>TRBV15|TRBJ2-1
ATSYDNTYNEQF
>TRBV6-5|TRBJ1-1
ASSYGQNTEAF
>TRBV12-3/TRBV12-4|TRBJ2-1
ASSFAGGEQF
>TRBV6-1|TRBJ1-6
ASSEHRDNSPLH
>TRBV24-1|TRBJ2-7
ATSDSTGDGYEQY
>TRBV18|TRBJ2-7
ASSPAGTSGSFSYEQY
>TRBV7-8|TRBJ1-1
ASSIGQGGGFTEAF
>TRBV6-5|TRBJ1-1
ASSSLTGMNTEAF
>TRBV25-1|TRBJ2-7
ASSRTQGAYEQY
>TRBV9|TRBJ2-1
ASSRSGVQEEQF
>TRBV4-1|TRBJ1-1
ASSLGQQPGQSLEAF
>TRBV6-5|TRBJ2-3
ASSYRRRDTDTQY
>TRBV9|TRBJ1-3
ASSPGGGSSGNTIY
>TRBV11-2|TRBJ2-1
ASSSQQHSYNEQF